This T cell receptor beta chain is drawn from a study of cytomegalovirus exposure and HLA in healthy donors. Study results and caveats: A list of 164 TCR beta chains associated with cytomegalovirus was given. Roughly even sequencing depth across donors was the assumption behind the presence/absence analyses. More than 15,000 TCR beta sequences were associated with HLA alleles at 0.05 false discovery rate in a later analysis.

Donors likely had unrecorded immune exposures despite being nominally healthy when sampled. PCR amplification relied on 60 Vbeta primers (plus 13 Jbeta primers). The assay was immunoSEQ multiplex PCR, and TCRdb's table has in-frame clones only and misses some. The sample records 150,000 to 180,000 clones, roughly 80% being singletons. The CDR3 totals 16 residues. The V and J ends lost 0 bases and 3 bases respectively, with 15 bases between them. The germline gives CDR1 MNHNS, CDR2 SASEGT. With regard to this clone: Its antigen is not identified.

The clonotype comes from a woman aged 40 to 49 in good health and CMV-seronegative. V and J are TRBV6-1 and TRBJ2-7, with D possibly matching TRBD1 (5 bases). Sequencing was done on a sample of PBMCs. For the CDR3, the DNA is TGTGCCAGCAGTGAAGCAACCGTTGGGGCCGTCTACGAGCAGTACTTC. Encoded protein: CASSEATVGAVYEQYF.